The clone carrying this TCR beta chain was recorded at least ten times. This sample's time point: patch test 2, 6 weeks after DPC sensitization. Specified treatment: therapeutic diphenylcyclopropenone sensitization with weekly scalp DPC. Blood was drawn before each patch test was applied. The sample originates from a study of human T cells and chemical hapten exposure. Whole-study context: Affected patients, primarily female, had alopecia areata, totalis or universalis.

Single cDNA molecules in the library carried unique molecular identifiers attached during preparation. TCRdb passed the RACE reads through MiXCR, listing each CDR3 protein once. The sample contains some 82,000 distinct CDR3 sequences, 6.5% to 8% of which appear only once. This CDR3 has 13 amino acids. In germline, CDR1 is SQVTM, CDR2 ANQGSEA. Trimming took off 6 bases at V and 0 bases at J, with 10 bases between the two ends. The rearrangement links TRBV29-1 to TRBJ2-3, with a weak D call TRBD1 (5 bases). This clonotype originated in a woman in her twenties or thirties with alopecia areata. Some clones in this sample may be carry-over from other donors' samples. Sequences were derived from whole blood, sampled in connection with sensitization to the hapten diphenylcyclopropenone (DPC). The CDR3 protein is CSVGHLSTDTQYF. As DNA, the CDR3 is TGCAGCGTCGGACACTTGAGCACAGATACGCAGTATTTT.